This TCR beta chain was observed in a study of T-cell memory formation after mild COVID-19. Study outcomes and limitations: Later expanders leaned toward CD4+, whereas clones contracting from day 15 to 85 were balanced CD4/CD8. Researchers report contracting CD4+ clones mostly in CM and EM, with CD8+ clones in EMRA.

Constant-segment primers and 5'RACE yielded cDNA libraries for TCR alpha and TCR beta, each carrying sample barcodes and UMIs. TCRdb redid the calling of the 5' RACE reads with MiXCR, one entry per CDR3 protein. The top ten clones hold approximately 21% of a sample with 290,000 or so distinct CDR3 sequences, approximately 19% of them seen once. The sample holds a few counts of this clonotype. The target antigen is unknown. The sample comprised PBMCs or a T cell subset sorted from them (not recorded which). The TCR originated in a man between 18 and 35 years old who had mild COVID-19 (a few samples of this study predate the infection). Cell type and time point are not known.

CDR3 in DNA: TGCAGTGCTAGCGAGAAGAGAAGCGGGGTGTCCTACGAGCAGTACTTC. Protein: CSASEKRSGVSYEQYF. J is TRBJ2-7 and V is TRBV20-1; 7 positions agree with TRBD2. With 3 bases clipped from V and 1 base from J, the junction kept 12 bases outside the gene matches. CDR3 length: 16 residues. Germline CDR1 DFQATT, CDR2 SNEGSKA (reference sequence).